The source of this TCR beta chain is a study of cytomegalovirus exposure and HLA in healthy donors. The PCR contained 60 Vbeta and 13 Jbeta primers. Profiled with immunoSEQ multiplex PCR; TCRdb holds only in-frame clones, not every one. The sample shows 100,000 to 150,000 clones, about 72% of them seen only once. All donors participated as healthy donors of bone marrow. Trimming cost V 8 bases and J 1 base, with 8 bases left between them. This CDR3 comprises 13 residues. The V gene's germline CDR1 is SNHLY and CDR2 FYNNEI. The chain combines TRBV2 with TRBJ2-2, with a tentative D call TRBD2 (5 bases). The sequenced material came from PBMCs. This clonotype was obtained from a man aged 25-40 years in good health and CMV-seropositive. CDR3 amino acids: CASSRENTGELFF. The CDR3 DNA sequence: TGTGCCAGCTCCCGGGAGAACACCGGGGAGCTGTTTTTT.